Included here is one T cell receptor (beta chain) sequence, with context. Antigen: not known. Donors comprised healthy HIV-negative adults lacking recent acute infections or vaccinations. From CD4+ cells came CD45RA+ naive and CD45RA-negative memory subsets. The protocol was immunoSEQ multiplex PCR, while the TCRdb copy is restricted to in-frame clones and leaves out a portion. Of about 1 million clones in the sample, approximately 72% were seen once. The data were taken from a study of shared clonotypes between healthy human individuals. The study, taken as a whole, reports: At large depth, rarefaction still showed sorted-subset sequencing to be incomplete. The small donor group covered limited genetic and exposure diversity.

The sample taken for sequencing was memory CD4+ T cells sorted from blood. Described subset: CD45RA-negative fraction. This TCR came from a man younger than 30 in good health.

The chain's CDR3 is CASSPSPGSPNTQYF. The CDR3 region has the DNA TGTGCCAGCAGCCCGTCCCCCGGGAGTCCAAATACGCAGTATTTT. The chain links TRBV11-3 to TRBJ2-3; TRBD2 might be the D (6 bases). Trimming took off 5 bases at V and 7 bases at J, with 19 bases between the two ends. CDR1 and CDR2 from the germline V gene are SGHNT and YENEEA. The CDR3 has 15 amino acids. The full variable domain, in which reference TRBV11-3 and TRBJ2-3 provide the parts outside the CDR3, is EAGVVQSPRYKIIEKKQPVAFWCNPISGHNTLYWYLQNLGQGPELLIRYENEEAVDDSQLPKDRFSAERLKGVDSTLKIQPAELGDSAVYLCASSPSPGSPNTQYFGPGTRLTVL.